The clone carrying this T cell receptor beta chain was seen more than once but under ten times. Its antigen is undetermined. The data are from a study of identical twins. Trimming took off 0 bases at V and 0 bases at J, with 7 bases between the two ends. The CDR3 is made up of 14 amino acids. The germline V gene encodes CDR1 GTSNPN and CDR2 SVGIG (reference sequence). TCRdb passed the 5' RACE reads through MiXCR, listing each CDR3 protein once. Counted here are some 790,000 distinct CDR3 sequences, roughly 18% occurring once; the ten biggest clones make up under 15%. Study-level results: Beta out-of-frame sequences displayed a weaker excess of sharing between twins.

These same data were also listed under a study on T cells expressing NK-cell markers. That source reports: The CD3+CD56-NKG2C+ fraction of a handful of donors was also led by these clonotypes.

The source material was PBMCs. The sequence was collected from a woman under 30 in good health. The V gene is TRBV30, the J gene TRBJ2-3; possibly TRBD2 for D (5 bases). The CDR3: CAWSVPGSTDTQYF. CDR3 DNA: TGTGCCTGGAGTGTACCGGGGAGCACAGATACGCAGTATTTT.